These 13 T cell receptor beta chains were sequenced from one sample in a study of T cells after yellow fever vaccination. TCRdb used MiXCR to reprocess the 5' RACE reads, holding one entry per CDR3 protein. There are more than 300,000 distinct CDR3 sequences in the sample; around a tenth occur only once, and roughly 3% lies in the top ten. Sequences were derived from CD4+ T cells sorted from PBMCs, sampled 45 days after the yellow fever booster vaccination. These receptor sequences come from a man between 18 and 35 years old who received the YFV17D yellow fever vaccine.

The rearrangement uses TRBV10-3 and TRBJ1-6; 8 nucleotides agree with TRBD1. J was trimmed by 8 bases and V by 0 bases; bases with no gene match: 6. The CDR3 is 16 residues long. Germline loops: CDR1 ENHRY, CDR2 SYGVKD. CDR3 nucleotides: TGTGCCATCAGTGAGTCGAGGACAGGGACCGATTCACCCCTCCACTTT. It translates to CAISESRTGTDSPLHF.

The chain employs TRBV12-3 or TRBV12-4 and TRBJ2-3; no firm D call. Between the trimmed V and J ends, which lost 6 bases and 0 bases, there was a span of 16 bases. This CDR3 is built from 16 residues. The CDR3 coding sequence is TGTGCCAGCAGGCCCTACACTCTATCTAGCACAGATACGCAGTATTTT. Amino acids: CASRPYTLSSTDTQYF.

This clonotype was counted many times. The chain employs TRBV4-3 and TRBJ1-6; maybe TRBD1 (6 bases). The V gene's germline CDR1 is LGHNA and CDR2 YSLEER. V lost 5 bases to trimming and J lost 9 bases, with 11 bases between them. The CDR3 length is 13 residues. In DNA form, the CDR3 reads TGCGCCAGCAGCTTACAGGGAAGTTCACCCCTCCACTTT. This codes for CASSLQGSSPLHF.

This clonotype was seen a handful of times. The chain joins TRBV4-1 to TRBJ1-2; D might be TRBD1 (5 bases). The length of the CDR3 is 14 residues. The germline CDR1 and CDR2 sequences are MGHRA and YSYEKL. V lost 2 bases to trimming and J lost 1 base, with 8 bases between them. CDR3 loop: CASSQSQGNYGYTF. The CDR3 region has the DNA TGCGCCAGCAGCCAATCGCAGGGTAACTATGGCTACACCTTC.

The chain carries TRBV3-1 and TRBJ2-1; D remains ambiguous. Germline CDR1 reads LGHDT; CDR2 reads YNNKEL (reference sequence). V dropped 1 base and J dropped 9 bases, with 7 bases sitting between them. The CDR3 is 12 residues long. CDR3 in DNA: TGTGCCAGCAGCCAAGCCGCCCGTGAGCAGTTCTTC. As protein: CASSQAAREQFF.

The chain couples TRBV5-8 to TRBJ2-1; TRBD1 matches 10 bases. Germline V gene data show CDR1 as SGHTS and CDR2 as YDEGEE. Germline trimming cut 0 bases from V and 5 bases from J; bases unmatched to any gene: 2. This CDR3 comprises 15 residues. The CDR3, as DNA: TGTGCCAGCAGCTTGGTGGGGACAGGGGACAATGAGCAGTTCTTC. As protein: CASSLVGTGDNEQFF.

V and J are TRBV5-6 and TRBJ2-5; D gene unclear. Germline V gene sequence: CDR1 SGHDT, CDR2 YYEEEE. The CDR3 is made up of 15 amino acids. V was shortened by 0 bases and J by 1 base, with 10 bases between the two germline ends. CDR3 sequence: CASSLALGGQETQYF. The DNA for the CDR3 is TGTGCCAGCAGCTTGGCCCTGGGTGGCCAAGAGACCCAGTACTTC.

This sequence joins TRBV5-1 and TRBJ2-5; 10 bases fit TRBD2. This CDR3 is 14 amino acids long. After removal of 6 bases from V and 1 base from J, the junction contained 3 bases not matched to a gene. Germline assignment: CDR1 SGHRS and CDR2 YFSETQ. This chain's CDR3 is CASTPSGGQETQYF. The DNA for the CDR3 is TGCGCCAGCACCCCTAGCGGGGGCCAAGAGACCCAGTACTTC.

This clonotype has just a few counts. The CDR3 here is CASSLTGPQSGYTF. Here the CDR3 DNA reads TGTGCCAGCAGCCTGACAGGTCCCCAGAGCGGCTACACCTTC. The rearrangement links TRBV7-2 to TRBJ1-2; D possibly corresponds to TRBD1 (6 bases). Germline V gene lookup returns CDR1 SGHTA and CDR2 FQGNSA. The CDR3 consists of 14 residues. V dropped 5 bases and J dropped 8 bases, with 18 bases sitting between them. Complete variable domain (other parts from reference TRBV7-2 and TRBJ1-2): GAGVSQSPSNKVTEKGKDVELRCDPISGHTALYWYRQSLGQGLEFLIYFQGNSAPDKSGLPSDRFSAERTGGSVSTLTIQRTQQEDSAVYLCASSLTGPQSGYTFGSGTRLTVV.

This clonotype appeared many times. For the CDR3, the DNA is TGTGCCAGCAGCTTGCGGCAGGACACCGGGGAGCTGTTTTTT. It yields the protein CASSLRQDTGELFF. V gene TRBV5-5 combines with J gene TRBJ2-2; no reliable D call. Germline values: CDR1 SGHKS, CDR2 YYEKEE (reference sequence). Between the trimmed V and J ends, which lost 1 base and 3 bases, there was a span of 7 bases. The CDR3 length is 14 residues. Looking up the rest from reference TRBV5-5 and TRBJ2-2 gives the full variable domain: DAGVTQSPTHLIKTRGQQVTLRCSPISGHKSVSWYQQVLGQGPQFIFQYYEKEERGRGNFPDRFSARQFPNYSSELNVNALLLGDSALYLCASSLRQDTGELFFGEGSRLTVL.

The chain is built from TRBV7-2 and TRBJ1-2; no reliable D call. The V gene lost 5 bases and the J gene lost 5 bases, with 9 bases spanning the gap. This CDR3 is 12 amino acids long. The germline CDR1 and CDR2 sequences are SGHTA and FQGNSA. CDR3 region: CASSTAWYGYTF. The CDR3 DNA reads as TGTGCCAGCAGCACCGCGTGGTATGGCTACACCTTC.

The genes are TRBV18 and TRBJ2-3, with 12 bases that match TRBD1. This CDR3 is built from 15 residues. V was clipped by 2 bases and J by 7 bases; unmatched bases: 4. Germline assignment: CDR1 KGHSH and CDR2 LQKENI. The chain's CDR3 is CASSPGTGGAYTQYF. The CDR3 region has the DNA TGTGCCAGCTCACCAGGGACAGGGGGCGCGTATACGCAGTATTTT.

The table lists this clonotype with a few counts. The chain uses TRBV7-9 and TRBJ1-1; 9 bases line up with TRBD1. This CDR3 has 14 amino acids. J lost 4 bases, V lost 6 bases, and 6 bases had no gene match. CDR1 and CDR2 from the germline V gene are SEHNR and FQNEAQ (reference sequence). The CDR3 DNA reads TGTGCCAGCAGACATACAGGGGGCGGCACTGAAGCTTTCTTT. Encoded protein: CASRHTGGGTEAFF.